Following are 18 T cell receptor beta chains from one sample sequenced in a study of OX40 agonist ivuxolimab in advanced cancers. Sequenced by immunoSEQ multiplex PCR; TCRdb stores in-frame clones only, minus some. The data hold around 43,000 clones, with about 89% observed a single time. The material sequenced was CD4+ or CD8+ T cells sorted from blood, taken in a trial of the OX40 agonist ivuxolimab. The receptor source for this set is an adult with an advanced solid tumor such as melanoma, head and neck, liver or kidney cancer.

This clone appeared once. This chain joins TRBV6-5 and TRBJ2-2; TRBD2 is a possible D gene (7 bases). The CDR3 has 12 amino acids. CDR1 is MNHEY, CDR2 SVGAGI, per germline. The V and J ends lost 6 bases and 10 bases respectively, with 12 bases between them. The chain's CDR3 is CASSSGGEELFF. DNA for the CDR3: TGTGCCAGCAGCTCGGGGGGCGAGGAGCTGTTTTTT.

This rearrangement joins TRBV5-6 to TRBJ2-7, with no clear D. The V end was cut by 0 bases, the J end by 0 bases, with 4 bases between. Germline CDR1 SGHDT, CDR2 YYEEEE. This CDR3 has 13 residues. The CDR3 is CASSLVASYEQYF. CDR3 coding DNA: TGTGCCAGCAGCTTGGTAGCCTCCTACGAGCAGTACTTC.

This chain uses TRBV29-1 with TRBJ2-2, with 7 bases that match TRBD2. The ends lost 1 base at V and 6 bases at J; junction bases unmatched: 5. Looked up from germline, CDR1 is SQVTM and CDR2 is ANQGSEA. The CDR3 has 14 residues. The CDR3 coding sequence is TGCAGCGTTGAAGGAGGGGAGGGGCCCGGGGAGCTGTTTTTT. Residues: CSVEGGEGPGELFF.

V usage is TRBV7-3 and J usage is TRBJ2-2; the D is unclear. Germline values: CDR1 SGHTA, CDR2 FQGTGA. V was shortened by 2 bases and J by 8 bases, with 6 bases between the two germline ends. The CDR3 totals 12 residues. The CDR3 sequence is CASSLVSGELFF. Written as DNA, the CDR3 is TGTGCCAGCAGCTTAGTTTCTGGGGAGCTGTTTTTT.

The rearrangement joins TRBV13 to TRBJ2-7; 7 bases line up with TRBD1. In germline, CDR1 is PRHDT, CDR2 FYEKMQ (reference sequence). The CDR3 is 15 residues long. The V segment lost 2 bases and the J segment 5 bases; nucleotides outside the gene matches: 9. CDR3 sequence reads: CASSLKDRIIDEQYF. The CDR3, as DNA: TGTGCCAGCAGCTTAAAGGACAGGATAATCGACGAGCAGTACTTC.

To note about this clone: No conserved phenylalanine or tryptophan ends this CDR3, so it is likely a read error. CDR3 coding DNA: TGTGCCAGCAGCTTAGACTTTAAGGGTGTTAATTCACCCCTCCACCTT. The encoded protein is CASSLDFKGVNSPLHL. The gene calls are TRBV7-8 and TRBJ1-6; no clear D. V dropped 1 base and J dropped 6 bases, with 13 bases sitting between them. This CDR3 comprises 16 residues. Germline values: CDR1 SGHVS, CDR2 FQNEAQ.

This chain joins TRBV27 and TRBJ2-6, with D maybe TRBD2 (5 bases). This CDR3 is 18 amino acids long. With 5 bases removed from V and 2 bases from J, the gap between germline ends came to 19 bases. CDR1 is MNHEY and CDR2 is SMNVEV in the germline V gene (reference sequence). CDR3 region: CASSLFRTERTGANVLTF. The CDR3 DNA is TGTGCCAGCAGTCTTTTCCGGACTGAACGAACTGGGGCCAACGTCCTGACTTTC.

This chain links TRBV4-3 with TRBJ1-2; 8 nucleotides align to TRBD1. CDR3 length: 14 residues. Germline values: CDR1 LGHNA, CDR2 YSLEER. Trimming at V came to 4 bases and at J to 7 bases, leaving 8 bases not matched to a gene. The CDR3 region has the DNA TGCGCCAGCAGCCCAGGGACAGGCGCGTTTGGCTACACCTTC. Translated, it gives CASSPGTGAFGYTF.

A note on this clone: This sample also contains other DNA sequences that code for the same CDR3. The CDR3 coding sequence is TGTGCCAGCAGTGGGGTAGAATTATTCTCGGCACATCAAGAGACCCAGTACTTC. Amino acid sequence: CASSGVELFSAHQETQYF. The V gene is TRBV2, the J gene TRBJ2-5; D call uncertain. V lost 4 bases and J 2 bases, leaving 23 bases between the germline ends. Per the germline V gene, CDR1 is SNHLY and CDR2 is FYNNEI. The CDR3 is 18 amino acids.

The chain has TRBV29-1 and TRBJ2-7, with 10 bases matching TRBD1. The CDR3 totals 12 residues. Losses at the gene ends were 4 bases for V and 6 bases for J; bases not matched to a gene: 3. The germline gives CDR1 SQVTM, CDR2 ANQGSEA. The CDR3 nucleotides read TGCAGCGTTGGACAGGGGGCTTCCGAGCAGTACTTC. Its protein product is CSVGQGASEQYF.

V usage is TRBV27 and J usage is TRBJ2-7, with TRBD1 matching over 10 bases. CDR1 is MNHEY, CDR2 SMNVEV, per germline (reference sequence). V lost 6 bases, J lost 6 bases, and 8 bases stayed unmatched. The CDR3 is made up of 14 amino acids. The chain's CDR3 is CASSRGTGVSEQYF. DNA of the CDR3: TGTGCCAGCAGCCGCGGGACAGGGGTTTCCGAGCAGTACTTC.

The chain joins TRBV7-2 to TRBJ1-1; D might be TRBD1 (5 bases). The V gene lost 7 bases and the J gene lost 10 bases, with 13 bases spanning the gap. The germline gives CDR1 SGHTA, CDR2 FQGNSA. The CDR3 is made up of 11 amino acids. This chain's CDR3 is CASTPGGLAFF. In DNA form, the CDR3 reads TGTGCCAGCACCCCGGGGGGACTAGCTTTCTTT.

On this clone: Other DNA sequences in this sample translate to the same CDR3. In DNA, the CDR3 is TGCAGCGCCAGGCCAGACTATGGCTACACCTTC. Protein sequence: CSARPDYGYTF. This chain connects TRBV20-1 to TRBJ1-2, with D unresolved. There are 11 residues in the CDR3. CDR1 and CDR2 (germline): DFQATT, SNEGSKA (reference sequence).

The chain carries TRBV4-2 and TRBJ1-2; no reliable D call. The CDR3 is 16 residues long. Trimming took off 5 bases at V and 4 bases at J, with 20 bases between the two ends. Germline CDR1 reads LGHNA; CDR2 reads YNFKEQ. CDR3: CASSFLPYSLFYGYTF. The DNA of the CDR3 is TGTGCCAGCAGCTTCCTACCGTACAGCTTGTTCTATGGCTACACCTTC.

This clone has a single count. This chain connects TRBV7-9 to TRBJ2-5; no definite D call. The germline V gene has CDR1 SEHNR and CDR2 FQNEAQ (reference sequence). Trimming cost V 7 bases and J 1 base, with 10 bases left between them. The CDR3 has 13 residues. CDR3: CASNSGLQETQYF. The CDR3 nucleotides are TGTGCCAGCAATTCCGGGCTCCAAGAGACCCAGTACTTC.

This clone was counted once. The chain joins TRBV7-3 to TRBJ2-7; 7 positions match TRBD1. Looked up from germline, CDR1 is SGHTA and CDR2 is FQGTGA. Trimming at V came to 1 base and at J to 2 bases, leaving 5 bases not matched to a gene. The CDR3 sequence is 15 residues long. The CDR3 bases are TGTGCCAGCAGCTTAAAAGGGCAGGGGGCCTACGAGCAGTACTTC. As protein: CASSLKGQGAYEQYF.

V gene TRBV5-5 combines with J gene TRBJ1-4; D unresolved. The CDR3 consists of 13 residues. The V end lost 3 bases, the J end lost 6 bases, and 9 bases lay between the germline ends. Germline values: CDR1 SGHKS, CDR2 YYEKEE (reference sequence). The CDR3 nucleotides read TGTGCCAGCAGCTCGGTTGAATATGAAAAACTGTTTTTT. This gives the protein CASSSVEYEKLFF.

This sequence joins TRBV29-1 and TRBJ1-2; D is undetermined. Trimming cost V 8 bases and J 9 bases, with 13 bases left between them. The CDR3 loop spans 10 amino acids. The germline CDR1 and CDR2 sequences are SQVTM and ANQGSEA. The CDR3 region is CSRRLRSYTF. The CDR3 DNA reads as TGCAGCCGGCGTTTGAGGAGCTACACCTTC.